Listed here is a single T cell receptor beta chain. The specificity of this receptor is unknown. Base qualities were left out, and no much larger clone turns up one base away. TCRbeta CDR3 regions were amplified from genomic DNA by means of the immunoSEQ Assay, a bias-controlled multiplex PCR. Processing in the source paper ran as follows. Nucleated cell counts per sample were estimated from amplification of reference gene primers within the assay. To quantify the absolute abundance of each unique TCRbeta CDR3 rearrangement, sequence reads were collapsed and filtered. For each sample, productive Simpson clonality was calculated as the square root of Simpson's diversity index over productive rearrangements. Entries here come from immuneACCESS through TCRdb and include only in-frame sequences with V and J called. Some clones fail to appear in such tables; in the studies checked, an unresolved V gene covers under half of the shortfall, and the cause of the remainder is unknown. The DNA was the basis for D and trimming; V, J and clone size are from that table. Counted in this sample were 490,000 or so clones; roughly 90% of them appeared once. The ten top clones hold about 1.7% of the sample.

This sample was taken from a study of blood T cell repertoires in COVID-19 (dated by TCRdb to 2020 to 2022). Some background on the complete study: Collaborator samples came from the United States, Italy and Spain and covered acute and convalescent phases of COVID-19. The prospective study material was composed of cDNA or gDNA derived from T cells, B-cell-depleted T cells, or PBMCs. Subjects who had been exposed to COVID-19, were actively infected with it, or had recovered from it provided the deeply sampled blood TCRbeta repertoires that made up the dataset. The repertoires were released in a freely available public database meant as a resource for research on the immune response to SARS-CoV-2. Samples came from the ongoing ImmuneRACE study (first 160 participants) plus 1,254 subjects from 6 global collaborators. The sample metadata nearly always contained a de-identified subject ID, COVID-19 status, age in years and sex. Where available, HLA class I and class II types were taken from metadata supplied by the sample provider and were not determined by assay-based typing. On the study overall, not on this receptor specifically: How much clinical and demographic metadata was included differed by source and by participant, and the metadata was provided uncurated.

The CDR3 contains 13 residues, cysteine and phenylalanine counted. CDR3 DNA only is kept here, 39 bases in frame from base 1. Cut back by 2 bases and 6 bases, the V and J ends lie 9 bases apart. CDR1 SGHTS and CDR2 YDEGEE were looked up in the germline V gene. Participants in the prospective study were aged about 18 to 90 years, lived in 20 to 30 United States geographic areas, and enrolled through a virtual design. Cohort assignment in the prospective study relied on participant-reported clinical history from a screening survey and a study questionnaire. Recovered participants in ImmuneRACE Cohort 3 were defined by two consecutive negative NP/OP PCR tests, clearance by a healthcare professional, or resolution of symptoms. In the prospective study, mobile phlebotomists collected whole blood, serum and a nasopharyngeal or oropharyngeal swab from each participant. Over a roughly 2-month period, participants in the prospective study had the option of providing additional blood draws and questionnaires. Prospective study blood samples were shipped either frozen or at room temperature before DNA extraction.

Specimen: PBMCs or T cells enriched from blood (not recorded which). This TCR was recovered from a woman aged 40-49 years who had recovered from COVID-19. The sequence joins TRBV5-8 to TRBJ1-5; confidence is insufficient to name the D gene. The encoded CDR3 is CASSFATVQPQHF. In nucleotides, the sequence is TGTGCCAGCAGCTTCGCGACTGTTCAGCCCCAGCATTTT.